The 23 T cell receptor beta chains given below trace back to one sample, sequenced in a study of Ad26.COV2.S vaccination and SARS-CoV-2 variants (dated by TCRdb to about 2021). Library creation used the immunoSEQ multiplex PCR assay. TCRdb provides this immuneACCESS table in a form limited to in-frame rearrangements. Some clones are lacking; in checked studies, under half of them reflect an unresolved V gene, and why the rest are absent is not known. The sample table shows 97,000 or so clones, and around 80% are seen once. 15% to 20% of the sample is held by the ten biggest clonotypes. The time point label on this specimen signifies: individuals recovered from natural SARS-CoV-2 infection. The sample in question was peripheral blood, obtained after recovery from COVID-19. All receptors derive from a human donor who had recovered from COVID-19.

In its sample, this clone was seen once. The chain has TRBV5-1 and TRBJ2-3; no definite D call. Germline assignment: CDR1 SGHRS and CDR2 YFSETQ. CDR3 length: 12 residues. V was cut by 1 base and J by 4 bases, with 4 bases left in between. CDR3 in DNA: TGCGCCAGCAGCTTGTCTTCAGATACGCAGTATTTT. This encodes CASSLSSDTQYF.

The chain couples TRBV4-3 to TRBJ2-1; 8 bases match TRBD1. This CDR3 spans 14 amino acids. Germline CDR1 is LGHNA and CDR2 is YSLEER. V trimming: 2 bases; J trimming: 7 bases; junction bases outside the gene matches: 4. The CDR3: CASSQRTGTNEQFF. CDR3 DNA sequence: TGCGCCAGCAGCCAACGGACAGGGACAAATGAGCAGTTCTTC.

The CDR3 DNA reads as TGTGCCTGGAGTGTTCAAGGGCTAAACTATAATTCACCCCTCCACTTT. Protein sequence: CAWSVQGLNYNSPLHF. This chain links TRBV30 with TRBJ1-6; D gene uncertain. V lost 0 bases to trimming and J lost 3 bases, with 12 bases between them. The CDR3 runs 16 residues. From germline, CDR1 is GTSNPN and CDR2 SVGIG (reference sequence).

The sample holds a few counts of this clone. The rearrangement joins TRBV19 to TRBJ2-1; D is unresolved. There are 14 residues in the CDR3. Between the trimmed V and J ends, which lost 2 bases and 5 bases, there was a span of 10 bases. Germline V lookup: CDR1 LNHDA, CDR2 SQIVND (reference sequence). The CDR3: CASSIRLTHNEQFF. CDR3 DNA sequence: TGTGCCAGTAGTATACGGCTAACCCACAATGAGCAGTTCTTC.

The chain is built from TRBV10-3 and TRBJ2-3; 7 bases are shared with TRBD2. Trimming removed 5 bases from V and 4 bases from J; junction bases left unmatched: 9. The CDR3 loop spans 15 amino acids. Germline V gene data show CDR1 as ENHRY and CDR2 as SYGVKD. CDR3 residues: CAISYRTGGPDTQYF. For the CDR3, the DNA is TGTGCCATCAGTTATCGAACGGGGGGACCAGATACGCAGTATTTT.

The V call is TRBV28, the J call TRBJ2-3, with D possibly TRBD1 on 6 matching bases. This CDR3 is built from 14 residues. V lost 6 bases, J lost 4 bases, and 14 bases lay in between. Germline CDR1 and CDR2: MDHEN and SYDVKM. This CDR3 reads CASSRGRSADTQYF. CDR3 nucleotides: TGTGCCAGCAGCAGGGGTCGGAGCGCAGATACGCAGTATTTT.

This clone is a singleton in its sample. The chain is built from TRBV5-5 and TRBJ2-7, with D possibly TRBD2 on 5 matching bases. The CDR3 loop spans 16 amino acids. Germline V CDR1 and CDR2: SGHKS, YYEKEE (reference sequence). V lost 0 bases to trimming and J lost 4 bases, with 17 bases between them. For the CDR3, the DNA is TGTGCCAGCAGCTTGGGACCGGGAATGGCGAGTTACGAGCAGTACTTC. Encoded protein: CASSLGPGMASYEQYF.

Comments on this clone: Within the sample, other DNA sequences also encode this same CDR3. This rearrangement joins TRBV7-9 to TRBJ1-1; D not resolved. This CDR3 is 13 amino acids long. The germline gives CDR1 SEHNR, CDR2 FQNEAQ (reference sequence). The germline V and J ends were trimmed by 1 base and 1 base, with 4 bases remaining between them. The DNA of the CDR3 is TGTGCCAGCAGCTTAGAGGGGAACACTGAAGCTTTCTTT. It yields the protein CASSLEGNTEAFF.

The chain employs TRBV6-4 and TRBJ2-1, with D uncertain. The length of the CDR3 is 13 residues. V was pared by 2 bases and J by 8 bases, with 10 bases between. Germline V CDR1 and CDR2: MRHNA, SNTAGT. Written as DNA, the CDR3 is TGTGCCAGCAGTGACCGGGTTTGGGATGAGCAGTTCTTC. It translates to CASSDRVWDEQFF.

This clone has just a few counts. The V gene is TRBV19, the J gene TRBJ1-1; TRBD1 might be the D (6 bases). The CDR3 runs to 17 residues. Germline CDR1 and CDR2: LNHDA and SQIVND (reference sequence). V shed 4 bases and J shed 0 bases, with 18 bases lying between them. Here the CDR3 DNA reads TGTGCCAGTAGTACATTCCTGGGGGGGCGCTTGAACACTGAAGCTTTCTTT. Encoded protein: CASSTFLGGRLNTEAFF.

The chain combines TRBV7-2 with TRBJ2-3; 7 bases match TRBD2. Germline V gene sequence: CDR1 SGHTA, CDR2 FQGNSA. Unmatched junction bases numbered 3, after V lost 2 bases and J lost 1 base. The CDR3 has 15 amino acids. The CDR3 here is CASSLTSDGTDTQYF. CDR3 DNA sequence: TGTGCCAGCAGCTTAACTAGCGACGGCACAGATACGCAGTATTTT.

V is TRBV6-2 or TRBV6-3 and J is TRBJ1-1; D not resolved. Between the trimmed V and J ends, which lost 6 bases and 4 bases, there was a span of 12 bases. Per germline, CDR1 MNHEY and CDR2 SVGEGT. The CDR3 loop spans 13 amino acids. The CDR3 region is CASSPILVTEAFF. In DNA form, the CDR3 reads TGTGCCAGCAGCCCCATATTGGTCACTGAAGCTTTCTTT.

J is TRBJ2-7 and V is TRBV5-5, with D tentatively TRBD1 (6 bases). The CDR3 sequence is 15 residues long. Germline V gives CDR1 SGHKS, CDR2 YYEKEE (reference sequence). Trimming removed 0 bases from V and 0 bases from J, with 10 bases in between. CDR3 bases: TGTGCCAGCAGCTTGGTTGCAGGGGACTCCTACGAGCAGTACTTC. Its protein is CASSLVAGDSYEQYF.

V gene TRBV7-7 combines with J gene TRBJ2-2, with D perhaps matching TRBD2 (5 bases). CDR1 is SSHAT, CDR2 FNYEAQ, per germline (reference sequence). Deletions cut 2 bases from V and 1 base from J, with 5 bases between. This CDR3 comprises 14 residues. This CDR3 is CASSLRENTGELFF. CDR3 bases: TGTGCCAGCAGCTTACGGGAGAACACCGGGGAGCTGTTTTTT.

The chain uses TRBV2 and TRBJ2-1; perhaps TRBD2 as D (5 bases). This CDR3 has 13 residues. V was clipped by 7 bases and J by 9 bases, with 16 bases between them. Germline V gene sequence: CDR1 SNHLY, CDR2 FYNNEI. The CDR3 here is CASKIGPAGEQFF. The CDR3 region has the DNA TGTGCCAGCAAGATAGGGCCGGCGGGTGAGCAGTTCTTC.

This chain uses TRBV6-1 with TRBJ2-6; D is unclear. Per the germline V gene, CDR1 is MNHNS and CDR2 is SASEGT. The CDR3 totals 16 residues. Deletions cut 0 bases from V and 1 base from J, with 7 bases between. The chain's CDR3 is CASSEASWSGANVLTF. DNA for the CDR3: TGTGCCAGCAGTGAAGCCTCTTGGTCTGGGGCCAACGTCCTGACTTTC.

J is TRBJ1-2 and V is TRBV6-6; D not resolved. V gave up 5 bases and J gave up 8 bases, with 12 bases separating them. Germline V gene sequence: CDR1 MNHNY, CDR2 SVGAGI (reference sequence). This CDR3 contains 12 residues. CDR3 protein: CASSPRVRGYTF. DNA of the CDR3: TGTGCCAGCAGTCCGAGGGTACGCGGCTACACCTTC.

The CDR3 protein is CAREGTAYQETQYF. CDR3 bases: TGTGCCAGAGAAGGGACAGCATACCAAGAGACCCAGTACTTC. V gene TRBV7-6 combines with J gene TRBJ2-5; 7 positions match TRBD1. This CDR3 region has 14 residues. CDR1 is SGHVS and CDR2 is FNYEAQ in the germline V gene. Unmatched junction bases numbered 7, after V lost 9 bases and J lost 0 bases.

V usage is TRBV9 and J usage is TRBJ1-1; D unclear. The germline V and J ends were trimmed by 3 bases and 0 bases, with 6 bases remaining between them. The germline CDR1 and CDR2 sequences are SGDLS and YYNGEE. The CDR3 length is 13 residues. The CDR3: CASSARVNTEAFF. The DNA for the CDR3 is TGTGCCAGCAGCGCCCGGGTGAACACTGAAGCTTTCTTT. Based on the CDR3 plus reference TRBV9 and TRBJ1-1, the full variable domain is DSGVTQTPKHLITATGQRVTLRCSPRSGDLSVYWYQQSLDQGLQFLIQYYNGEERAKGNILERFSAQQFPDLHSELNLSSLELGDSALYFCASSARVNTEAFFGQGTRLTVV.

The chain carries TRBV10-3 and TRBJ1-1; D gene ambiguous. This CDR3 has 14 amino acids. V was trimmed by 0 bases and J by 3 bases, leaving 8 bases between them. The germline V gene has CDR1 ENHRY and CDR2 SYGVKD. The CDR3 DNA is TGTGCCATCAGTGAGTCGAGACAAGACACTGAAGCTTTCTTT. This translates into CAISESRQDTEAFF.

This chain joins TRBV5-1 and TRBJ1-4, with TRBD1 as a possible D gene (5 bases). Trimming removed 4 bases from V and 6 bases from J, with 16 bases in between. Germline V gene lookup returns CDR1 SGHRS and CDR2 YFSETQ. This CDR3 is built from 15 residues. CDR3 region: CASSPQGNRHEKLFF. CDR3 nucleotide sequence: TGCGCCAGCAGCCCCCAGGGTAATCGTCATGAAAAACTGTTTTTT.

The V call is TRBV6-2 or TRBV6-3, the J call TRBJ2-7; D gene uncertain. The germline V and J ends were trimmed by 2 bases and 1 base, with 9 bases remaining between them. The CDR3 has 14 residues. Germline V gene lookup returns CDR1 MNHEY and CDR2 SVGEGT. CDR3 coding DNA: TGTGCCAGCAGTTACGAGGCAGAATCCTACGAGCAGTACTTC. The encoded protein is CASSYEAESYEQYF.

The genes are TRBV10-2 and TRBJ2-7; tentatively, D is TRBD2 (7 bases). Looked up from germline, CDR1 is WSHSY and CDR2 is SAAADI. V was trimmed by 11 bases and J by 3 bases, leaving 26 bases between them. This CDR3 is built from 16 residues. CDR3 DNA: TGCGCCCGCGGGGCTTGGGGGGGGGCCGGGGACTACGAGCAGTACTTC. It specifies CARGAWGGAGDYEQYF.